The 11 T cell receptor beta chains below were found in one sample sequenced in a study of blood T cell repertoires in COVID-19. Using immunoSEQ multiplex PCR, the repertoire was profiled, and TCRdb retains in-frame clones only, with some absent. The sample includes about 240,000 clones, roughly 80% of them seen just once. The sequencing input was peripheral blood. Receptor source: a woman at least 80 years old with acute or convalescent COVID-19.

V usage is TRBV6-5 and J usage is TRBJ1-4; possible D gene TRBD1, 5 bases. The V and J ends lost 4 bases and 4 bases respectively, with 10 bases between them. The CDR3 covers 14 residues. From germline, CDR1 is MNHEY and CDR2 SVGAGI. The CDR3 sequence: CASSLGRYNEKLFF. The DNA for the CDR3 is TGTGCCAGCAGTTTGGGGCGCTATAATGAAAAACTGTTTTTT.

This clone came up a few times. The chain joins TRBV5-1 to TRBJ1-2; 8 nucleotides agree with TRBD1. CDR1 SGHRS and CDR2 YFSETQ come from the germline V gene. V shed 3 bases, J shed 2 bases, and the junction held 3 bases outside the gene matches. The CDR3 is 14 residues long. The CDR3 reads CASSSTGDNYGYTF. In nucleotides, the CDR3 is TGCGCCAGCAGCTCGACAGGGGACAACTATGGCTACACCTTC.

The V gene is TRBV23-1, the J gene TRBJ2-5, with 7 bases lining up with TRBD1. TRBV23-1 falls under the ORF class, with uncertain function. J gave up 4 bases and V 0 bases, and 11 bases lay outside the gene matches. The CDR3 extends over 17 amino acids. DNA of the CDR3: TGCGCCAGCAGTCAATCGTGTTTGCGGACAGGTCGAGAGACCCAGTACTTC. Translated: CASSQSCLRTGRETQYF.

The chain joins TRBV4-1 to TRBJ2-7; perhaps TRBD2 as D (6 bases). The ends were cut back, 4 bases at V and 6 bases at J, with 22 bases in the middle. There are 16 residues in the CDR3. Germline loops: CDR1 MGHRA, CDR2 YSYEKL. The CDR3 loop is CASSPEDKRGKTEQYF. The CDR3 DNA sequence: TGCGCCAGCAGCCCCGAAGATAAACGGGGGAAGACCGAGCAGTACTTC.

The gene calls are TRBV5-1 and TRBJ2-5; no clear D gene. Germline V CDR1 and CDR2: SGHRS, YFSETQ. This CDR3 has 14 residues. V shed 2 bases and J shed 4 bases, with 12 bases lying between them. CDR3 bases: TGCGCCAGCAGCTTTAGTACTAACGGAGAGACCCAGTACTTC. It yields the protein CASSFSTNGETQYF.

This clone appeared a few times. The chain joins TRBV2 to TRBJ1-6; TRBD1 aligns across 7 bases. Germline V lookup: CDR1 SNHLY, CDR2 FYNNEI. With V trimmed by 10 bases and J by 0 bases, 18 bases remained unmatched. CDR3 length: 19 residues. CDR3 amino acids: CATLSPGDRAYSYNSPLHF. As DNA, the CDR3 is TGTGCCACCCTCTCCCCCGGTGACAGGGCCTACTCCTATAATTCACCCCTCCACTTT.

The rearrangement uses TRBV20-1 and TRBJ1-5; D not resolved. V was pared by 3 bases and J by 0 bases, with 9 bases between. Looked up from germline, CDR1 is DFQATT and CDR2 is SNEGSKA (reference sequence). The CDR3 has 14 residues. The CDR3 DNA sequence: TGCAGTGCTAGTCGTGTGAGTAGCAATCAGCCCCAGCATTTT. Translating gives CSASRVSSNQPQHF.

J is TRBJ2-2 and V is TRBV28; tentatively, D is TRBD2 (6 bases). This CDR3 has 16 residues. V was cut by 8 bases and J by 4 bases, with 20 bases left in between. The germline CDR1 and CDR2 sequences are MDHEN and SYDVKM. CDR3 in DNA: TGTGCCAGCGCATTTTGGAGGGCCCCAAGCACCGGGGAGCTGTTTTTT. Translated, it gives CASAFWRAPSTGELFF. The whole variable domain, filled in from reference TRBV28 and TRBJ2-2, reads DVKVTQSSRYLVKRTGEKVFLECVQDMDHENMFWYRQDPGLGLRLIYFSYDVKMKEKGDIPEGYSVSREKKERFSLILESASTNQTSMYLCASAFWRAPSTGELFFGEGSRLTVL.

The J gene is TRBJ2-7, the V gene TRBV3-1 (or the pseudogene TRBV3-2); 8 nucleotides match TRBD2. Trimming at V came to 0 bases and at J to 4 bases, leaving 8 bases not matched to a gene. The CDR3 totals 16 residues. The germline gives CDR1 LGHDT, CDR2 YNNKEL (reference sequence). This CDR3 is CASSQDQSGGLYEQYF. The CDR3 region has the DNA TGTGCCAGCAGCCAAGATCAGAGCGGGGGTCTATACGAGCAGTACTTC.

The chain recombines TRBV5-1 with TRBJ2-1; a weak D match, TRBD2 (6 bases). Trimming stripped 3 bases from V and 4 bases from J, with 23 bases between. Germline V lookup: CDR1 SGHRS, CDR2 YFSETQ. CDR3 length equals 18 residues. The CDR3 loop reads CASSSRPPSGRGYNEQFF. Here the CDR3 DNA reads TGCGCCAGCAGCTCTCGTCCCCCTTCGGGGCGGGGATACAATGAGCAGTTCTTC.

The chain has TRBV2 and TRBJ2-7, with TRBD1 matching 7 bases. The CDR3 contains 14 residues. The V gene's germline CDR1 is SNHLY and CDR2 FYNNEI. The V gene end was trimmed by 7 bases and the J gene end by 0 bases; junction bases not matched to a gene: 6. DNA for the CDR3: TGTGCCAGCACCACGCAGGGGGTCTCCTACGAGCAGTACTTC. Protein product: CASTTQGVSYEQYF.